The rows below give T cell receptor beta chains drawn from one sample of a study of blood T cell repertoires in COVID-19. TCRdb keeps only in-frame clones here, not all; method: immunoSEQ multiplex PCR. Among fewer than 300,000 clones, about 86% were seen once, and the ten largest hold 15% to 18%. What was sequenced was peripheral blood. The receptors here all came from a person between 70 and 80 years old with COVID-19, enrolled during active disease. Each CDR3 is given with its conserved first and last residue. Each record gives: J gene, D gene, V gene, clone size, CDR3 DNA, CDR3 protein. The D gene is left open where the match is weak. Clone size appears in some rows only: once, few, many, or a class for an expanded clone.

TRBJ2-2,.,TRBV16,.,TGTGCCAGCAGCCTAGGGGGCACCGGGGAGCTGTTTTTT,CASSLGGTGELFF
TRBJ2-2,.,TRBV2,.,TGTGCCAGCAGTGAAAGCTCCACCGGGGAGCTGTTTTTT,CASSESSTGELFF
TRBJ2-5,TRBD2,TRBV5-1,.,TGCGCCAGCAGCTTGCTAGCGGCCCTCCAAGAGACCCAGTACTTC,CASSLLAALQETQYF
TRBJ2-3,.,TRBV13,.,TGTGCCAGCAGCAGTAGCTCGCGCCGTAGCACAGATACGCAGTATTTT,CASSSSSRRSTDTQYF
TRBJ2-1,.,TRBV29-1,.,TGCAGCGCCATAGGGGGATACAATGAGCAGTTCTTC,CSAIGGYNEQFF
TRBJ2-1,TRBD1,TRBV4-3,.,TGCGCCAGCAGCCAGGACAGGGGGGGCGAGCAGTTCTTC,CASSQDRGGEQFF
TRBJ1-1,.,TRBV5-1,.,TGCGCCAGCAGCACGGGACAAAAGAACACTGAAGCTTTCTTT,CASSTGQKNTEAFF
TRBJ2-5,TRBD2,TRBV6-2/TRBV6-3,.,TGTGCCAGCAGTTACTCTGGCCGGGAGGAGATTGAAGAGACCCAGTACTTC,CASSYSGREEIEETQYF
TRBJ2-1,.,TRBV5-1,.,TGCGCCAGCAGCAGAGCCGGGGGGCAAGGTAATGAGCAGTTCTTC,CASSRAGGQGNEQFF
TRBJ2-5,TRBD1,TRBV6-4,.,TGTGCCAGCAGAACTCGTCGACAGGGGAGAATAGAGACCCAGTACTTC,CASRTRRQGRIETQYF
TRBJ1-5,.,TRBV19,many,TGTGCCAGTAGCGGGACATTAAACAATCAGCCCCAGCATTTT,CASSGTLNNQPQHF
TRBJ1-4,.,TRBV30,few,TGTGCCTGGAGTTGGCAGGGTGTTAATGAAAAACTGTTTTTT,CAWSWQGVNEKLFF
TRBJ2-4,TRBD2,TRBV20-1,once,TGCAGTGCTAGTGCAGCGGGAGGGCGGAACATTCAGTACTTC,CSASAAGGRNIQYF
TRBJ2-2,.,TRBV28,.,TGTGCCAGCAATCGGGGGACCGGGGAGCTGTTTTTT,CASNRGTGELFF
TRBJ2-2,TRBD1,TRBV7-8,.,TGTGCCAGCAGCTCTGGGACAGGGAGGAACACCGGGGAGCTGTTTTTT,CASSSGTGRNTGELFF
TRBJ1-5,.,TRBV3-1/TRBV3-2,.,TGTGCCAGCAGCAGCCACAGGTCAAATCAGCCCCAGCATTTT,CASSSHRSNQPQHF
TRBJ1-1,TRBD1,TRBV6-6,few,TGTGCCAGCAGCCCCGGGTGGGGCAGGGGGGTCACTGAAGCTTTCTTT,CASSPGWGRGVTEAFF
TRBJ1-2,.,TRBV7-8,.,TGTGCCAGCAGCATCGACAGCCGCTATGGCTACACCTTC,CASSIDSRYGYTF
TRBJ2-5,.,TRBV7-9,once,TGTGCCAGCAGCCACAGGGTAGCAGCCCAAGAGACCCAGTACTTC,CASSHRVAAQETQYF
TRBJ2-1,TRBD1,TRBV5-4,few,TGTGCCAGCAGCCCCCGACAGGGGACCTACAATGAGCAGTTCTTC,CASSPRQGTYNEQFF
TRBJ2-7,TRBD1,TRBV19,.,TGTGCCAGTAGTGAACCGGGACAGGTGGTGTACGAGCAGTACTTC,CASSEPGQVVYEQYF
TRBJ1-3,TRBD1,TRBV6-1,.,TGTGCCAGCAGTGCCAGGACAGGGGGCTTCTCTGGAAACACCATATATTTT,CASSARTGGFSGNTIYF
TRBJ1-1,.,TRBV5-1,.,TGCGCCAGCAGCTCTCACACAAGGAACACTGAAGCTTTCTTT,CASSSHTRNTEAFF
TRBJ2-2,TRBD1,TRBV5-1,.,TGCGCCAGCAGCTTGGGACAGGGTGGAGCCGGGGAGCTGTTTTTT,CASSLGQGGAGELFF
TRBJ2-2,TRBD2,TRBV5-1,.,TGCGCCAGCAGCTTGTATACGGGGGGGCTGAACACCGGGGAGCTGTTTTTT,CASSLYTGGLNTGELFF
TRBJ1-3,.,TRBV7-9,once,TGTGCCAGCAGCCCCCCGACGGGAGGAAACACCATATATTTT,CASSPPTGGNTIYF
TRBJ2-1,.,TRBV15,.,TGTGCCACCAGCAGACCCGACAGACACACTCACAATGAGCAGTTCTTC,CATSRPDRHTHNEQFF
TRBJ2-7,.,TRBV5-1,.,TGCGCCAGCAGCTTGGTGGCGACAGCCTCCTACGAGCAGTACTTC,CASSLVATASYEQYF
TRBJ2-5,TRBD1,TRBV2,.,TGTGCCAGCAGTGAGGGGGGACAGGGCAGGGAGACCCAGTACTTC,CASSEGGQGRETQYF
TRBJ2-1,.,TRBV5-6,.,TGTGCCAGCAGCTTGGTGTCGGGACTCGGATCCAATGAGCAGTTCTTC,CASSLVSGLGSNEQFF
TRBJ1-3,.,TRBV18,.,TGTGCCAGCTCACCACCCGGGGGAAACACCATATATTTT,CASSPPGGNTIYF
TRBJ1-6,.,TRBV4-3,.,TGCGCCAGCAGCCAAACACGCGGTTCACCCCTCCACTTT,CASSQTRGSPLHF
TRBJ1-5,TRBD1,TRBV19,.,TGTGCCAGTAGCCGCGGACAGGGGAAGAGCAATCAGCCCCAGCATTTT,CASSRGQGKSNQPQHF
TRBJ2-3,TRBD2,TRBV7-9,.,TGTGCCAGCACCCGGACTAGCTCACCTCAGTCACCAGATACGCAGTATTTT,CASTRTSSPQSPDTQYF
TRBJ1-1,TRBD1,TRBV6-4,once,TGTGCCAGCAAGGCCGCACCTAACAGGGGCGTCACTGAAGCTTTCTTT,CASKAAPNRGVTEAFF
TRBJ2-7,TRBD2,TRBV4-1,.,TGCGCCAGCAGCCAAGTTGGGAGCGGGAGGGACCTCTACGAGCAGTACTTC,CASSQVGSGRDLYEQYF
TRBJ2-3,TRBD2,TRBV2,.,TGTGCCAGCAGCCCGACTAGCGGGGTACCTACTAGCACAGATACGCAGTATTTT,CASSPTSGVPTSTDTQYF
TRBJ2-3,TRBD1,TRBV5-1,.,TGCGCCAGCAGCTTGGGGATGGGACAGGGCACAGATACGCAGTATTTT,CASSLGMGQGTDTQYF
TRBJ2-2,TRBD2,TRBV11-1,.,TGTGCCAGCAGCCATGGGCGGGGGTTTGACACCGGGGAGCTGTTTTTT,CASSHGRGFDTGELFF
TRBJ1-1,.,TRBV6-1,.,TGTGCCAGCAGTGAATCCCCGCATTGGGGCCCTGAAGCTTTCTTT,CASSESPHWGPEAFF
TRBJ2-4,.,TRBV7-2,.,TGTGCCAGCAGCTTAGTTTTTACAGTAGCCAAAAACATTCAGTACTTC,CASSLVFTVAKNIQYF